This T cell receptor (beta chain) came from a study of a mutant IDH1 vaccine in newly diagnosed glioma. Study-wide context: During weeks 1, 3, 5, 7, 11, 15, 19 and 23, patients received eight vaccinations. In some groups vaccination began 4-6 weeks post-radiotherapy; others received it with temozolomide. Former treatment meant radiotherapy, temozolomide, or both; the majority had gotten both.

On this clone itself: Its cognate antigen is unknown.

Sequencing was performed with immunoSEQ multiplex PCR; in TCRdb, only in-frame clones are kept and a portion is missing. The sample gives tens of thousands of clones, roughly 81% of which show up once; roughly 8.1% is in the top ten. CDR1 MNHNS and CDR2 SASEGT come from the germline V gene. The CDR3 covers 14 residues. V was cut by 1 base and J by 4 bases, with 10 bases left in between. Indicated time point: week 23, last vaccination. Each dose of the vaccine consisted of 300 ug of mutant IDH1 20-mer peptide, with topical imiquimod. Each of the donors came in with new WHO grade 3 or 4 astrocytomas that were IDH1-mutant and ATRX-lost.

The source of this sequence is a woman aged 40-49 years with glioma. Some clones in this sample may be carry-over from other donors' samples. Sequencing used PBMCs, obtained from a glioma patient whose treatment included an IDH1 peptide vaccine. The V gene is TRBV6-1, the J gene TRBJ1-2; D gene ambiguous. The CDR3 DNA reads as TGTGCCAGCAGTGAAGGAGCGGGAGGCTATGGCTACACCTTC. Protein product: CASSEGAGGYGYTF.